The T cell receptor (beta chain) under discussion was sequenced for a study of T cells in Graves' hyperthyroidism and ophthalmopathy. Study results and caveats: Within blood appeared most thyroid clonotypes that had expanded above 0.001. It was a median 6.5 months before onset that the model predicted ophthalmopathy.

Graves' hyperthyroidism qualified as stable when ophthalmopathy did not progress within 18 months. The CDR3 length is 15 residues. Per the germline V gene, CDR1 is SEHNR and CDR2 is FQNEAQ (reference sequence). The trim removed 5 bases at V and 1 base at J, leaving 6 bases unmatched. Amplified regions were TCR beta CDR3 sequences from RNA transcripts. RT-PCR in the first round (using the HTBI primer set) targeted the TCR CDR3. TCRdb re-called the multiplex PCR reads through MiXCR, storing one row per CDR3 protein. The table shows 500,000 to 750,000 distinct CDR3 sequences, with about 43% occurring only once. Of note for this clonotype: Its matching antigen is unknown.

This chain links TRBV7-9 with TRBJ2-7; 9 bases are shared with TRBD2. The receptor was isolated from a young woman with Graves' hyperthyroidism. Source material: peripheral blood or thyroid tissue (not recorded which). CDR3 coding DNA: TGTGCCAGCAGCCGACCAGCGGGAGGATCCTACGAGCAGTACTTC. This translates into CASSRPAGGSYEQYF.